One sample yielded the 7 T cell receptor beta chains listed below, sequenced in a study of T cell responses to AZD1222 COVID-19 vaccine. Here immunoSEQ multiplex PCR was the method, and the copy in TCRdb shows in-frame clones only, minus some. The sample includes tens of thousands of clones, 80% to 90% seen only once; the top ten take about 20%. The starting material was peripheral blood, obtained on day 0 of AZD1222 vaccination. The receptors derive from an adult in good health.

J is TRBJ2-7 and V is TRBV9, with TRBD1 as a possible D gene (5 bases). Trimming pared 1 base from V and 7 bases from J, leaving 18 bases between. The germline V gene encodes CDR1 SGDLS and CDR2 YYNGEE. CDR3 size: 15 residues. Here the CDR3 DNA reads TGTGCCAGCAGCGTACTGGACCAGGGCCTAGGGGAGCAGTACTTC. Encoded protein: CASSVLDQGLGEQYF.

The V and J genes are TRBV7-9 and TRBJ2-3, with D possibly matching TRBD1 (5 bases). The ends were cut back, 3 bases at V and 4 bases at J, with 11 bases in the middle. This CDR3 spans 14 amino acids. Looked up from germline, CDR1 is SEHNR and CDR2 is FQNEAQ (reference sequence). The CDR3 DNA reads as TGTGCCAGCAGCTTGGCGCAAGGGGCAGATACGCAGTATTTT. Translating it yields CASSLAQGADTQYF.

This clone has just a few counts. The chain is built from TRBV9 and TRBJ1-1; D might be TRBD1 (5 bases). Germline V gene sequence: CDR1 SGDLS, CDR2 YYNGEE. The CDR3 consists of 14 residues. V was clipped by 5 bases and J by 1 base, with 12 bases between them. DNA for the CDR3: TGTGCCAGCAGTCCGGGACGGTGGAACACTGAAGCTTTCTTT. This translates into CASSPGRWNTEAFF.

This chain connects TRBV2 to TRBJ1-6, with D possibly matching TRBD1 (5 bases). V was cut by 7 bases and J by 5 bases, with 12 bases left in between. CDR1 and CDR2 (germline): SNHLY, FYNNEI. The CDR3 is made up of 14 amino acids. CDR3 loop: CASNSGTNNSPLHF. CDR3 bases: TGTGCCAGCAACTCCGGGACTAATAATTCACCCCTCCACTTT.

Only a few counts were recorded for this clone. The CDR3 protein is CASSGRRDNYGYTF. The CDR3 DNA sequence: TGTGCCAGCAGTGGTCGCCGAGATAACTATGGCTACACCTTC. The V call is TRBV2, the J call TRBJ1-2; D not certain. V lost 4 bases and J lost 1, with 10 bases in between. Per the germline V gene, CDR1 is SNHLY and CDR2 is FYNNEI. This CDR3 comprises 14 residues.

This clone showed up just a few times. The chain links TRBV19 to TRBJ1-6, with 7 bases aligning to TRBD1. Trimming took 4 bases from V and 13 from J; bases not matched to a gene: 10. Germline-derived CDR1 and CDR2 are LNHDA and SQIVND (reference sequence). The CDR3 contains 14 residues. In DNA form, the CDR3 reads TGTGCCAGTAGTACGTCGGGACAGTTGGTTCCCCTCCACTTT. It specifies CASSTSGQLVPLHF.

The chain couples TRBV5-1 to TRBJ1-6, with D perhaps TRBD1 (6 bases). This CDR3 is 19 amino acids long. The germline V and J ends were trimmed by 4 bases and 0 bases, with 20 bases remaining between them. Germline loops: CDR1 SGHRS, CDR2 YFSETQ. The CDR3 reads CASSVNTDRFSSYNSPLHF. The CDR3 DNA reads TGCGCCAGCAGCGTTAATACTGACAGGTTCAGCTCCTATAATTCACCCCTCCACTTT.